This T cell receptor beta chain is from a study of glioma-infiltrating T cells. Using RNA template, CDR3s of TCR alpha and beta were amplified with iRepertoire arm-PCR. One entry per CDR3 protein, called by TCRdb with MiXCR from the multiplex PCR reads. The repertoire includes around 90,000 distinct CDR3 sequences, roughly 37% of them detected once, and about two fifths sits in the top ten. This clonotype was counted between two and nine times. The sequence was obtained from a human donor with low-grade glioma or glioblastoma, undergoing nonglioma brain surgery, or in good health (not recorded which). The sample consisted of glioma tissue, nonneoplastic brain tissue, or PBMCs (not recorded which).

CDR3 coding DNA: TGTGCCAGCAGCGTTCTTAGCGGTATCCAGTACTTC. Translating gives CASSVLSGIQYF. The chain recombines TRBV9 with TRBJ2-5; D may be TRBD2 (6 bases). CDR1 and CDR2 from the germline V gene are SGDLS and YYNGEE. V was cut by 2 bases and J by 10 bases, with 12 bases left in between. There are 12 residues in the CDR3. Full variable domain (missing parts from reference TRBV9 and TRBJ2-5): DSGVTQTPKHLITATGQRVTLRCSPRSGDLSVYWYQQSLDQGLQFLIQYYNGEERAKGNILERFSAQQFPDLHSELNLSSLELGDSALYFCASSVLSGIQYFGPGTRLLVL.